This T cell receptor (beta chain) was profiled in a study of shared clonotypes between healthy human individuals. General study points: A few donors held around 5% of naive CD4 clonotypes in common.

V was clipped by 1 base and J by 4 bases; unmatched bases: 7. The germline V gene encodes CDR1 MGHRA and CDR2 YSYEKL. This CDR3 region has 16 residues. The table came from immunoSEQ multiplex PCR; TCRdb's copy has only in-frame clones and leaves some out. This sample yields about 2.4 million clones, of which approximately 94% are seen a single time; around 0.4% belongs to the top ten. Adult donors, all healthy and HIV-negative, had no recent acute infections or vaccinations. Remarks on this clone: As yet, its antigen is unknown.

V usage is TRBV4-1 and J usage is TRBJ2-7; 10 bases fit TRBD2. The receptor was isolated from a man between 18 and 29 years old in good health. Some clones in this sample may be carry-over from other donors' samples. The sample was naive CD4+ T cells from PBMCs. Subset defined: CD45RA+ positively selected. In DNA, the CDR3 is TGCGCCAGCAGCCAAGGACTAGCGGGTGCCACGTACGAGCAGTACTTC. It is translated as CASSQGLAGATYEQYF.